This T cell receptor beta chain derives from a study of blood T cell repertoires in COVID-19. Study summary: From T cells, B-cell-depleted T cells, or PBMCs came the material, which was cDNA or gDNA.

Clones were sequenced by immunoSEQ multiplex PCR, and TCRdb holds only the in-frame ones, with some missing. The sample lists 300,000 to 400,000 clones; approximately 90% were seen once. V was cut by 0 bases and J by 2 bases, with 9 bases left in between. Per the germline V gene, CDR1 is SGHRS and CDR2 is YFSETQ. The CDR3 is 15 residues long. Sequencing used PBMCs or T cells enriched from blood (not recorded which). The receptor's source is a young woman who had been exposed to COVID-19. The chain joins TRBV5-1 to TRBJ1-5; no definite D call. CDR3 bases: TGCGCCAGCAGCTTGGGGTCGGGAGGCAATCAGCCCCAGCATTTT. Its translation is CASSLGSGGNQPQHF.